This passage covers 17 T cell receptor beta chains from one sample sequenced in a study of chemoradiotherapy in HPV16-positive cancers. TCRdb keeps only in-frame clones here, not all; method: immunoSEQ multiplex PCR. Here the sample spans 25,000 to 35,000 clones, roughly nine tenths being singletons. This material consisted of blood, taken from a patient who underwent chemoradiotherapy. The receptors were sampled from a human donor with HPV-associated anogenital cancer.

Only one count was recorded for this clone. J is TRBJ1-6 and V is TRBV18; 7 bases align to TRBD1. After removal of 4 bases from V and 7 bases from J, the junction contained 10 bases not matched to a gene. The germline V gene encodes CDR1 KGHSH and CDR2 LQKENI. The CDR3 covers 16 residues. For the CDR3, the DNA is TGTGCCAGCTCACGGGAACAGGGGAAAGGAAATTCACCCCTCCACTTT. This encodes CASSREQGKGNSPLHF. Looking up the rest from reference TRBV18 and TRBJ1-6 gives the full variable domain: NAGVMQNPRHLVRRRGQEARLRCSPMKGHSHVYWYRQLPEEGLKFMVYLQKENIIDESGMPKERFSAEFPKEGPSILRIQQVVRGDSAAYFCASSREQGKGNSPLHFGNGTRLTVT.

The chain has TRBV5-4 and TRBJ2-5; 9 positions agree with TRBD1. The junction had 5 bases not matched to a gene; V was cut back by 7 bases and J by 4 bases. The CDR3 has 13 residues. Germline CDR1 SGHNT, CDR2 YYREEE (reference sequence). CDR3 nucleotides: TGTGCCAGCCACAGGGGGCCGGGAGAGACCCAGTACTTC. Its translation: CASHRGPGETQYF.

In this sample, this clone turned up once. V gene TRBV25-1 combines with J gene TRBJ1-2, with 9 bases lining up with TRBD1. The CDR3 extends over 15 amino acids. Germline loops: CDR1 MGHDK, CDR2 SYGVNS. V shed 3 bases, J shed 2 bases, and the junction held 4 bases outside the gene matches. The CDR3 loop reads CASSDPGTGNYGYTF. In DNA form, the CDR3 reads TGTGCCAGCAGTGATCCGGGGACAGGGAACTATGGCTACACCTTC.

This clone was recorded once. The V and J genes are TRBV2 and TRBJ1-4; D not certain. Germline loops: CDR1 SNHLY, CDR2 FYNNEI. This CDR3 is 14 amino acids long. The V and J ends lost 4 bases and 5 bases respectively, with 11 bases between them. CDR3 residues: CASSGTDANEKLFF. CDR3 nucleotide sequence: TGTGCCAGCAGTGGGACCGACGCCAATGAAAAACTGTTTTTT.

The chain recombines TRBV4-1 with TRBJ1-1; D is undetermined. The ends were cut back, 0 bases at V and 6 bases at J, with 17 bases in the middle. This CDR3 has 16 residues. Germline CDR1 and CDR2: MGHRA and YSYEKL. CDR3 nucleotides: TGCGCCAGCAGCCAAGATGGCGGCAGGCTAGTCCCTGAAGCTTTCTTT. This translates into CASSQDGGRLVPEAFF.

The chain employs TRBV11-3 and TRBJ2-3; D unresolved. Trimming removed 4 bases at V and 6 bases at J, with 14 bases between. Germline V lookup: CDR1 SGHNT, CDR2 YENEEA. There are 14 residues in the CDR3. The CDR3 spells CASSSSPPWDTQYF. The CDR3 DNA reads as TGTGCCAGCAGCTCGTCCCCACCATGGGATACGCAGTATTTT.

The genes are TRBV11-3 and TRBJ1-1, with 10 bases lining up with TRBD1. CDR1 is SGHNT and CDR2 is YENEEA in the germline V gene. The junction had 1 base not matched to a gene; V was cut back by 5 bases and J by 4 bases. The CDR3 covers 13 residues. For the CDR3, the DNA is TGTGCCAGCAGCCGACAGGGGGCCACTGAAGCTTTCTTT. Translation: CASSRQGATEAFF.

Comment on this clone: Its ends do not fully match the called genes, so a read error is possible. This chain joins TRBV29-1 and TRBJ1-2; 10 nucleotides agree with TRBD1. The CDR3 extends over 13 amino acids. The germline V gene encodes CDR1 SQVTM and CDR2 ANQGSEA. The CDR3 loop reads CSAEDRGLSGYTF. Written as DNA, the CDR3 is TGCAGCGCTGAAGACAGGGGGCTCTCTGGCTACACCTTC.

The chain recombines TRBV7-9 with TRBJ1-2, with D perhaps matching TRBD1 (6 bases). V lost 5 bases, J lost 8 bases, and 18 bases lay in between. The CDR3 contains 14 residues. Germline assignment: CDR1 SEHNR and CDR2 FQNEAQ (reference sequence). The CDR3 bases are TGTGCCAGCAGCACCGGACAGCCAGGGGAGGGCTACACCTTC. Its protein product is CASSTGQPGEGYTF.

The chain combines TRBV6-5 with TRBJ2-3; D might be TRBD1 (5 bases). The CDR3 is 13 residues long. The germline V and J ends were trimmed by 2 bases and 3 bases, with 6 bases remaining between them. Germline-derived CDR1 and CDR2 are MNHEY and SVGAGI. The chain's CDR3 is CASSYRGTDTQYF. The CDR3 DNA follows: TGTGCCAGCAGTTACAGGGGTACAGATACGCAGTATTTT.

The rearrangement joins TRBV20-1 to TRBJ2-1; D not certain. This CDR3 comprises 11 residues. Germline CDR1 reads DFQATT; CDR2 reads SNEGSKA (reference sequence). V was pared by 5 bases and J by 6 bases, with 8 bases between. The CDR3 DNA sequence: TGCAGTGCTGGCGGAGCCAATGAGCAGTTCTTC. Translated, it gives CSAGGANEQFF.

The chain combines TRBV6-6 with TRBJ2-3; D is perhaps TRBD1 (6 bases). The germline V gene has CDR1 MNHNY and CDR2 SVGAGI (reference sequence). V shed 3 bases and J shed 5 bases, with 15 bases lying between them. The CDR3 is made up of 15 amino acids. The CDR3 nucleotides read TGTGCCAGCAGTTATTCACAGGGACGAGGAGATACGCAGTATTTT. As protein: CASSYSQGRGDTQYF.

This rearrangement joins TRBV11-1 to TRBJ1-6; D is uncertain. Trimming cost V 8 bases and J 5 bases, with 13 bases left between them. This CDR3 spans 14 amino acids. CDR1 and CDR2 from the germline V gene are SGHAT and FQDESV (reference sequence). The CDR3 protein is CASRQYQNNSPLHF. The CDR3 coding sequence is TGTGCCAGCCGACAATACCAAAATAATTCACCCCTCCACTTT.

This chain links TRBV28 with TRBJ1-6; D is possibly TRBD1 (6 bases). The V gene lost 3 bases and the J gene lost 7 bases, with 10 bases spanning the gap. CDR3 size: 14 residues. The V gene's germline CDR1 is MDHEN and CDR2 SYDVKM. The CDR3 sequence: CASSLQGWNSPLHF. DNA for the CDR3: TGTGCCAGCAGTTTGCAGGGGTGGAATTCACCCCTCCACTTT.

The gene calls are TRBV7-8 and TRBJ1-2, with D unclear. The V gene lost 1 base and the J gene lost 0 bases, with 9 bases spanning the gap. Germline V lookup: CDR1 SGHVS, CDR2 FQNEAQ. CDR3 length equals 15 residues. The CDR3: CASSLGATTNYGYTF. CDR3 sequence (DNA): TGTGCCAGCAGCTTAGGGGCAACCACTAACTATGGCTACACCTTC. The variable domain in full, with the rest retrieved from reference TRBV7-8 and TRBJ1-2, is GAGVSQSPRYKVAKRGQDVALRCDPISGHVSLFWYQQALGQGPEFLTYFQNEAQLDKSGLPSDRFFAERPEGSVSTLKIQRTQQEDSAVYLCASSLGATTNYGYTFGSGTRLTVV.

The chain couples TRBV25-1 to TRBJ2-1; the D call may be TRBD1 or TRBD2 (7 bases each). This CDR3 spans 16 amino acids. Trimming cost V 1 base and J 7 bases, with 17 bases left between them. The germline CDR1 and CDR2 sequences are MGHDK and SYGVNS. Here the CDR3 reads CASSESGGATANEQFF. DNA for the CDR3: TGTGCCAGCAGTGAATCAGGGGGGGCGACAGCAAATGAGCAGTTCTTC.

This CDR3 is CASISPAGGSYEQYF. CDR3 sequence (DNA): TGTGCCAGCATCTCCCCAGCGGGGGGCTCCTACGAGCAGTACTTC. This chain joins TRBV27 and TRBJ2-7, with TRBD2 matching over 9 bases. Germline lookup yields CDR1 MNHEY and CDR2 SMNVEV (reference sequence). CDR3 size: 15 residues. Trimming took 7 bases from V and 0 from J; bases not matched to a gene: 7.